This TCR beta chain was identified during a study of Ad26.COV2.S vaccination and SARS-CoV-2 variants. Assay used: immunoSEQ multiplex PCR; TCRdb lists only in-frame clones, some missing. The repertoire holds around 370,000 clones, 70% to 90% seen once, with 3% to 4% in the top ten. Described treatment: over 15 received Ad26.COV2.S at low or high dose, single or two shots; 5 received placebo; per-sample allocation not given. At day 63 after the first vaccine or placebo injection, samples were drawn. CDR3 size: 18 residues. V gave up 1 base and J gave up 1 base; unmatched junction bases: 10. The germline CDR1 and CDR2 sequences are SGHVS and FQNEAQ.

Here the sequenced sample was peripheral blood, taken in a trial of Ad26.COV2.S vaccine versus placebo. V is TRBV7-8 and J is TRBJ2-7; 10 nucleotides line up with TRBD2. This TCR was recovered from a person between 18 and 60 years old who received the Ad26.COV2.S COVID-19 vaccine or a placebo. The DNA for the CDR3 is TGTGCCAGCAGCTTAGTAGTACCTAGCGGGAGTGGGTCCTACGAGCAGTACTTC. As protein: CASSLVVPSGSGSYEQYF.